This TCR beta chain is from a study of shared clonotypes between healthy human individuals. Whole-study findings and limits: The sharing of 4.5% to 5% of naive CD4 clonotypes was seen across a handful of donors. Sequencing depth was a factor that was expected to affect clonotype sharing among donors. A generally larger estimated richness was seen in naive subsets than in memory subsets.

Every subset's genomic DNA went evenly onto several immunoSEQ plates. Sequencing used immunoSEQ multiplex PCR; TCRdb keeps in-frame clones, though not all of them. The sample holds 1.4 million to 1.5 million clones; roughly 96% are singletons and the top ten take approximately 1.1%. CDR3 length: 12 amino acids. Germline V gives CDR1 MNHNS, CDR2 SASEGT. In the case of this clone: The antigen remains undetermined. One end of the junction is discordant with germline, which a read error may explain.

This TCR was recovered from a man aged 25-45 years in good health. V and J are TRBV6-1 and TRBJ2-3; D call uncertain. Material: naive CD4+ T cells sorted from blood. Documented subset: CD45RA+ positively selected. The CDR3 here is CAGSESTDTQYF. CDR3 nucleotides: TGTGCCGGCAGTGAAAGCACAGATACGCAGTATTTT.